The rows below give T cell receptor beta chains drawn from one sample of a study of T-cell reconstitution after alpha-beta-depleted transplantation in children. Using its own MiXCR run on the PCR reads, TCRdb lists one record per CDR3 protein. The table lists almost 600,000 distinct CDR3 sequences, around 27% of them singletons. The source was PBMCs, collected before TCRalphabeta/CD19-depleted stem cell transplant. These receptors all come from a boy in the first two years of life with Wiskott-Aldrich syndrome, due to receive a stem cell transplant. The CDR3 runs from the conserved cysteine through the conserved F or W. D genes are given only for firm matches. The size field is filled for only some rows; it gives once, few, many or a size class.

j_gene	d_gene	len	abundance	v_gene	CDR3aa	CDR3nt
TRBJ2-2	-	13	-	TRBV20-1	CSVPREVPGELFF	TGCAGTGTCCCCAGGGAGGTCCCCGGGGAGCTGTTTTTT
TRBJ2-7	-	14	-	TRBV20-1	CSARDHRGHHEQYF	TGCAGTGCTAGAGATCACCGGGGGCATCACGAGCAGTACTTC
TRBJ2-1	-	13	-	TRBV5-1	CASSWAGDNEQFF	TGCGCCAGCAGCTGGGCAGGGGACAATGAGCAGTTCTTC
TRBJ1-2	TRBD1	15	-	TRBV12-3/TRBV12-4	CASSRATGGHYGYTF	TGTGCCAGCAGTAGGGCGACAGGGGGGCACTATGGCTACACCTTC
TRBJ2-3	TRBD2	16	-	TRBV5-1	CASSFGLAPSTDTQYF	TGCGCCAGCAGCTTCGGACTAGCGCCAAGCACAGATACGCAGTATTTT
TRBJ2-1	TRBD2	15	-	TRBV5-1	CASSASGAQYNEQFF	TGCGCCAGCAGCGCCAGCGGGGCTCAGTACAATGAGCAGTTCTTC
TRBJ2-3	TRBD1	16	few	TRBV7-2	CASSTRTGLSTDTQYF	TGTGCCAGCAGCACCCGGACAGGCTTGAGCACAGATACGCAGTATTTT
TRBJ1-1	-	15	-	TRBV5-1	CASSLSGSLGTEAFF	TGCGCCAGCAGCTTATCGGGGAGTTTGGGCACTGAAGCTTTCTTT
TRBJ2-1	TRBD1	19	-	TRBV5-1	CASSLNTKPGQGSYNEQFF	TGCGCCAGCAGCTTGAATACGAAACCGGGACAGGGCTCCTACAATGAGCAGTTCTTC
TRBJ1-3	-	14	few	TRBV9	CASSTLKSGNTIYF	TGTGCCAGCAGCACACTGAAATCTGGAAACACCATATATTTT
TRBJ2-3	-	14	few	TRBV3-1	CASREFGNTDTQYF	TGTGCCAGCAGAGAGTTCGGGAACACAGATACGCAGTATTTT
TRBJ2-7	-	14	few	TRBV29-1	CSVGRPGADYEQYF	TGCAGCGTTGGGCGTCCGGGGGCAGACTACGAGCAGTACTTC